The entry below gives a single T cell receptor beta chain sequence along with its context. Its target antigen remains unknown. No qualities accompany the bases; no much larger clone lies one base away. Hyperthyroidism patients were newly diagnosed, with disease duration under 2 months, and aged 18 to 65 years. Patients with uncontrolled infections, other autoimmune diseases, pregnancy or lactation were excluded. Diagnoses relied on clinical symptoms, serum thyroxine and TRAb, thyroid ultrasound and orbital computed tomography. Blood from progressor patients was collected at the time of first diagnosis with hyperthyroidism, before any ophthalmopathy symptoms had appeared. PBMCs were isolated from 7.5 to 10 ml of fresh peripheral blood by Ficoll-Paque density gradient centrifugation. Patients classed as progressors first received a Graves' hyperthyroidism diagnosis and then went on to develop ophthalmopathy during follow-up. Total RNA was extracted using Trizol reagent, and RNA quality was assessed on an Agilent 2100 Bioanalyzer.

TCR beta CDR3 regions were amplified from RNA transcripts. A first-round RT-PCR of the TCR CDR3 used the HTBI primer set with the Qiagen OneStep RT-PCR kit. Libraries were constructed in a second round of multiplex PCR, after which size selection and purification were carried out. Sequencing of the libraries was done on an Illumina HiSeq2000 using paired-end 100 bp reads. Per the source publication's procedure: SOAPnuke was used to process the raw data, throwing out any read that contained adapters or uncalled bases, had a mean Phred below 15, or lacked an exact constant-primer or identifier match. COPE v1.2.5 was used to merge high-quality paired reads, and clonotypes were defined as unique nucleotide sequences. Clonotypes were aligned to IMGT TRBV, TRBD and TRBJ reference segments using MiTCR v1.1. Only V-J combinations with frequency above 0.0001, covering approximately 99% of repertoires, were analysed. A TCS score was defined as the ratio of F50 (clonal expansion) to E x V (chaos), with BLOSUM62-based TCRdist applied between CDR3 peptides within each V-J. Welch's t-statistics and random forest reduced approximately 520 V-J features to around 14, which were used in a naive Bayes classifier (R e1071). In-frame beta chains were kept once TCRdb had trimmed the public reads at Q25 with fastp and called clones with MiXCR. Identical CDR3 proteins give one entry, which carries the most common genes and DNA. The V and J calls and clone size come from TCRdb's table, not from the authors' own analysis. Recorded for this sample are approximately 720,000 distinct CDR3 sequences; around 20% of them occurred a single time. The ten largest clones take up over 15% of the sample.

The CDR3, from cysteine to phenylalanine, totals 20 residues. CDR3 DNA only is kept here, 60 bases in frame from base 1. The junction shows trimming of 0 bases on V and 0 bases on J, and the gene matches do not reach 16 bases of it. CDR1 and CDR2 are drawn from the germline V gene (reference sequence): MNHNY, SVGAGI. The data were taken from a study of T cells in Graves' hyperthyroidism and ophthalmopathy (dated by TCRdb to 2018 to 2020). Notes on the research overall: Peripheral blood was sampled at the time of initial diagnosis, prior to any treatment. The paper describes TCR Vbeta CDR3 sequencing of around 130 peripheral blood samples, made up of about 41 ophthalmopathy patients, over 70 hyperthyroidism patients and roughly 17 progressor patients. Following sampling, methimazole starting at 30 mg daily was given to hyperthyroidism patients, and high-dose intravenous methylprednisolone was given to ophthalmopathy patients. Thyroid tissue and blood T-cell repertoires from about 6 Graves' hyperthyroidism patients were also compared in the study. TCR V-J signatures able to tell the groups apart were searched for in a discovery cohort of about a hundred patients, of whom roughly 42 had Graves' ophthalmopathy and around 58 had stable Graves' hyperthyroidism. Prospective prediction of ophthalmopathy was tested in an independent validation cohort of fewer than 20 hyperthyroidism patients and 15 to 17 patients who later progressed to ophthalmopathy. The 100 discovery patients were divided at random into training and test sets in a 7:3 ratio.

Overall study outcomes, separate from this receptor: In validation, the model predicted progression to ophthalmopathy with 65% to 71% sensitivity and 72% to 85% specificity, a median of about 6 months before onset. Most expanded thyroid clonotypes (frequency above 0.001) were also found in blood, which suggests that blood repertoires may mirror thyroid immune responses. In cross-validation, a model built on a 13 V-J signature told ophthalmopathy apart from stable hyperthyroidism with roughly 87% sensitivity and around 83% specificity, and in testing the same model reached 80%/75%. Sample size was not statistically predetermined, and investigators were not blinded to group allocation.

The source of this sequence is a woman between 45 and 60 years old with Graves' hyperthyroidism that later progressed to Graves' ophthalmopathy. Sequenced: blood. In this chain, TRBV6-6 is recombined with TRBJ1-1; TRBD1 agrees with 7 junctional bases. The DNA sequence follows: TGTGCCAGCAGTTACTCGATATATGCCAACCGACAGGGAATGAACACTGAAGCTTTCTTT. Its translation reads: CASSYSIYANRQGMNTEAFF.